The source of this T cell receptor beta chain is a study of cytomegalovirus exposure and HLA in healthy donors. Nominally healthy donors were sampled, though unrecorded immune exposures were likely. Germline lookup yields CDR1 MNHEY and CDR2 SVGAGI. V lost 8 bases and J 7 bases, leaving 17 bases between the germline ends. This CDR3 comprises 13 residues. Study findings and constraints: Three chains tied to CMV proved CMV antigen-specific in vitro. Earlier analysis found most TCR beta V segments productive about 90% or about 30% of the time.

A single count supports this clone. Its antigen is still unknown. PCR used 60 Vbeta primers and 13 Jbeta primers. The data were produced by immunoSEQ multiplex PCR, yet TCRdb's version contains in-frame clones alone and is incomplete. Of some 190,000 clones listed, around 78% were seen once; the top ten hold 1.5% to 2%. The chain couples TRBV6-5 to TRBJ1-2; possibly TRBD1 for D (5 bases). The TCR sequence derives from a man between 18 and 35 years old in good health and CMV-seronegative. The sample comprised PBMCs. CDR3 nucleotides: TGTGCCAGCTGCTCCGGGGGAGGAAGTGGCTACACCTTC. Translation gives CASCSGGGSGYTF.